This record looks at one T cell receptor (beta chain) sequence and its context. Its matching antigen is unknown. One end of the junction fails to match germline, which may point to a read error. This sample stems from a study of T cell repertoires in cytomegalovirus infection. Notes on the study in general: Summed frequency of public TCR beta families distinguished CMV carriers with the relevant HLA. HLA-C-restricted CMV clonotypes gave the most frequent clonotype in two of eight donors.

TCRdb called the reads again in MiXCR, with one record for every CDR3 protein. The repertoire holds more than 400,000 distinct CDR3 sequences, less than 30% seen once, with about 13% in the top ten. The specimen was PBMCs. The TCR was taken from a human donor in good health (CMV status not recorded). Some clones in this sample may be carry-over from other donors' samples.

CDR3 sequence: CASSIAGGPDTQYF. The CDR3 coding sequence is TGTGCCAGCAGTATAGCGGGAGGGCCGGATACGCAGTATTTT. The chain combines TRBV12-3 or TRBV12-4 with TRBJ2-3; 11 nucleotides align to TRBD2. The CDR3 is made up of 14 amino acids.